The present entry profiles one TCR beta chain with its context. What it binds is unknown. The CDR3 is 16 amino acids. The V end lost 3 bases, the J end lost 4 bases, and 14 bases lay between the germline ends. CDR1 is SGDLS and CDR2 is YYNGEE in the germline V gene. This sample is drawn from a study of T cells in localized non-small cell lung cancer. Findings of the study overall: The greatest T cell clonality was found in uninvolved adjacent lung (higher than in tumor). Adjacent lung was found to contain a median about 55 of the top 100 tumor clones.

Some clones are missing from TCRdb's copy, which holds only in-frame ones; the method was immunoSEQ multiplex PCR. The sample lists around 31,000 clones, approximately 94% seen once, with 0.65% to 0.85% in the top ten. The rearrangement joins TRBV9 to TRBJ2-6; maybe TRBD1 (5 bases). The clonotype originates from a woman aged 40-69 years with stage I lung adenocarcinoma. This material consisted of peripheral blood, taken before any cancer treatment. The CDR3 DNA follows: TGTGCCAGCAGCGCCAGGGAAAGGGCGGGGGCCAACGTCCTGACTTTC. Its translation: CASSARERAGANVLTF.